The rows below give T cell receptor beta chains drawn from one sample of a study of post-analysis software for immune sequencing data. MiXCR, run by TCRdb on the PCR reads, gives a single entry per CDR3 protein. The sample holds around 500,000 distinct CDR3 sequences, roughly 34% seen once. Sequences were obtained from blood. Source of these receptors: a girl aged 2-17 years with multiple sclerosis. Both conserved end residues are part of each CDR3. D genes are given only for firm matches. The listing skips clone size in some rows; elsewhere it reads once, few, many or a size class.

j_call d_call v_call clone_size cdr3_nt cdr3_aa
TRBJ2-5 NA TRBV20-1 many TGCAGTGCTAGTTTGTACACAGAAGAGACCCAGTACTTC CSASLYTEETQYF
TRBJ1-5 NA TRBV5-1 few TGCGCCAGCAGCTTGGGGTTGAGCAATCAGCCCCAGCATTTT CASSLGLSNQPQHF
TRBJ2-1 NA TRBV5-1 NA TGCGCCAGCAGCTTGGACACTATAAATGAGCAGTTCTTC CASSLDTINEQFF
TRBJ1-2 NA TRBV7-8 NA TGTGCCAGCAGCTTATTTATGGGGGACCTATCTAACTATGGCTACACCTTC CASSLFMGDLSNYGYTF
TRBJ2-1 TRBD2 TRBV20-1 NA TGCAGTGCGGGGGGACTAGTGTTCTCCTACAATGAGCAGTTCTTC CSAGGLVFSYNEQFF
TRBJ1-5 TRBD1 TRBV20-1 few TGCAGTGCTACCCCGGACAGGGCAAGCAATCAGCCCCAGCATTTT CSATPDRASNQPQHF
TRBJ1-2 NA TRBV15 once TGTACCACCAGCAGAGATGGACTTCAGGCTCCTGGCTACACCTTC CTTSRDGLQAPGYTF
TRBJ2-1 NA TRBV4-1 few TGCGCCAGCAGCCAAGGGTTCAGCCCCTACAATGAGCAGTTCTTC CASSQGFSPYNEQFF
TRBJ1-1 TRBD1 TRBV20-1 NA TGCAGTGCTAGGGGCACAGGGGAGTTTGGGGCTTTCTTT CSARGTGEFGAFF
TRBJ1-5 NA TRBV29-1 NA TGCAGCGTCCCACAGGGCGTGGAACAGCCCCAGCATTTT CSVPQGVEQPQHF
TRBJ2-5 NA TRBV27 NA TGTGCCAGCAGTTTAGGGGGAGTGGTCGCGGAGACCCAGTACTTC CASSLGGVVAETQYF
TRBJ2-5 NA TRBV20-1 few TGCAGTGCTGGGGGCCTTCAAGAGACCCAGTACTTC CSAGGLQETQYF
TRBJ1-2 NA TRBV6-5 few TGTGCCAGCAGTTACGGGAATGGCTACACCTTC CASSYGNGYTF
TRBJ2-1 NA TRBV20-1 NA TGCAGTGCGCCGGGACACCCGGGGGATGAGCAGTTCTTC CSAPGHPGDEQFF
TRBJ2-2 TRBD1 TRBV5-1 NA TGCGCCAGCAGCAATCGACAGGGTTGGGCCGGGGAGCTGTTTTTT CASSNRQGWAGELFF
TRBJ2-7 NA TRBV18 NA TGTGCCAGCTCACCGGGGCAGCAGTACGAGCAGTACTTC CASSPGQQYEQYF
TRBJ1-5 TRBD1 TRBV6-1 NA TGTGCCAGCAGTGATCCGAGGGGGCCCAATCAGCCCCAGCATTTT CASSDPRGPNQPQHF
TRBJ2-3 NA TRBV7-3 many TGTGCCAGCAGCTTAAGTAGAGACACAGATACGCAGTATTTT CASSLSRDTDTQYF
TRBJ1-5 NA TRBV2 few TGTGCCAGCAGTGAATCGGCAGGGGAACAGCCCCAGCATTTT CASSESAGEQPQHF
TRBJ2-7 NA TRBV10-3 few TGTGCCATCAGTGACAGTCGGCAGGCGGGTGAGCAGTACTTC CAISDSRQAGEQYF
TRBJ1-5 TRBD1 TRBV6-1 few TGTGCCAGCAGTGGCACCGGGACAGGGACCGATCAGCCCCAGCATTTT CASSGTGTGTDQPQHF
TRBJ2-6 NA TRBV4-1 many TGCGCCAGCAGCCAGCGAGGCGCTGGGGCCAACGTCCTGACTTTC CASSQRGAGANVLTF
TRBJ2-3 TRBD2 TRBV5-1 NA TGCGCCAGCAGCTTCGGGGGGGTAAACACAGATACGCAGTATTTT CASSFGGVNTDTQYF
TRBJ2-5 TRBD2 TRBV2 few TGTGCCAGCAACCGGGCGGGGGGAAAAGAGACCCAGTACTTC CASNRAGGKETQYF
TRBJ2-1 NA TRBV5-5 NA TGTGCCAGCAGCCCCCAAGGCCTAATATCCTACAATGAGCAGTTCTTC CASSPQGLISYNEQFF
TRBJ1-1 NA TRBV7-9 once TGTGCCAGCAGCTCACCTCCGGGACTAGTGAACACTGAAGCTTTCTTT CASSSPPGLVNTEAFF
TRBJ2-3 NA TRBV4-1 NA TGCGCCAGCAGCCAAGTCCTTGGGGTTGGTGTTCAGGTAGATACGCAGTATTTT CASSQVLGVGVQVDTQYF
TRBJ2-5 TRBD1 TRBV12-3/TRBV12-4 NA TGTGCCAGCAGTTTAGGCCACCTCCGGGACAGGAGGACCCAGTACTTC CASSLGHLRDRRTQYF
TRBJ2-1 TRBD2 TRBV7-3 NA TGTGCCAGCAGCTTAAACTCGGGGGGCTACAATGAGCAGTTCTTC CASSLNSGGYNEQFF
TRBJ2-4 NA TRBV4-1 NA TGCGCCAGCAGCCCCATAGGATCGGGGCCCAAAAACATTCAGTACTTC CASSPIGSGPKNIQYF
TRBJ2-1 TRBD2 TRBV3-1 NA TGTGCCAGCAGAGGACTAGCGGGGGTCAATGAGCAGTTCTTC CASRGLAGVNEQFF
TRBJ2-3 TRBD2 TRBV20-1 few TGCAGTGCTAGGACTAGCGGGGCTATCTCCGAGTATTTT CSARTSGAISEYF
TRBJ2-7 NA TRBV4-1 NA TGCGCCAGCAGCCTTGTAAACTCCTACGAGCAGTACTTC CASSLVNSYEQYF
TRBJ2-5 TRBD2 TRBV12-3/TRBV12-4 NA TGTGCCACCTCGAGGGGAGGGGATGAGACCCAGTACTTC CATSRGGDETQYF
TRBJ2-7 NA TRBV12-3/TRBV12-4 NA TGTGCCAGCAGTTTTGCGACTAGATTAGTCTACGAGCAGTACTTC CASSFATRLVYEQYF
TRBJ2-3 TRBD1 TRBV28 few TGTGCCAGCAGTTGGACAGGTTCAGCAGATACGCAGTATTTT CASSWTGSADTQYF
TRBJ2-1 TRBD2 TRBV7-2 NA TGTGCCAGCAGCCGGAGCGGGGGCCCGTTCTTC CASSRSGGPFF
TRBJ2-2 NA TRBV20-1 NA TGCAGTGCTTTCCAGGGGTCCGCCGGGGAGCTGTTTTTT CSAFQGSAGELFF
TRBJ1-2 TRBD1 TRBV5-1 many TGCGCCAGCAGCCCCGACAGGGTTAACTATGGCTACACCTTC CASSPDRVNYGYTF
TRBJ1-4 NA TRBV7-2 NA TGTGCCAGCAGCCCCCAAGGAGTCCTGGGACCTAATGAAAAACTGTTTTTT CASSPQGVLGPNEKLFF
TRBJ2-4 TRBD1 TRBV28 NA TGTGCCAGCAGTTCGATCCCAGGGGGCACCATTCAGTACTTC CASSSIPGGTIQYF
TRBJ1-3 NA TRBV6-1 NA TGTGCCAGCAGTGAAGCCGTGGGGGCGTTTGGAAACACCATATATTTT CASSEAVGAFGNTIYF
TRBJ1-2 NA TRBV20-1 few TGCAGTGCAGTAGAGGGGGGCGTCGGAGGCTACACCTTC CSAVEGGVGGYTF
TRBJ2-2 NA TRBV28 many TGTGCCAGCAGTCCCACGACAGCGAACACCGGGGAGCTGTTTTTT CASSPTTANTGELFF
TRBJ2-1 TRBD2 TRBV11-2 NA TGTGCCAGCAGCAGTAGGCTGCTCACCGGGACTAGCTCCTACAATGAGCAGTTCTTC CASSSRLLTGTSSYNEQFF
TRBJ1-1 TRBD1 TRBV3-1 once TGTGCCAGCAGACCACAGGGGCGCCACCCCCAAGCTTTCTTT CASRPQGRHPQAFF
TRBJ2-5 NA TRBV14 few TGTGCCAGCAGAAGACACTTGGAGTCGGAGACCCAGTACTTC CASRRHLESETQYF
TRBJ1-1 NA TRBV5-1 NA TGCGCCAGCAGCCCCGATACAGGGAACACTGAAGCTTTCTTT CASSPDTGNTEAFF
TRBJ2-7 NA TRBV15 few TGTGCCACCAGCAGGGAGATAATTGCCGGGACGCCGTACGAGCAGTACTTC CATSREIIAGTPYEQYF
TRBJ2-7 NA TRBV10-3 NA TGTGCCATCAGGGGTACAACCAGCTACGAGCAGTACTTC CAIRGTTSYEQYF
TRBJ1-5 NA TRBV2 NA TGTGCCAGCAGTGACAGGGACTATCAGCCCCAGCATTTT CASSDRDYQPQHF
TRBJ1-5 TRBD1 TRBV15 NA TGTGCCACCCTTGGGGACAGTAGGAATCAGCCCCAGCATTTT CATLGDSRNQPQHF
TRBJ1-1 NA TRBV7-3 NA TGTGCCAGCAGCTTCACAGGGTCGACTGAAGCTTTCTTT CASSFTGSTEAFF
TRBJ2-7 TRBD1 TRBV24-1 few TGTGCCACCTCGGGGCGACAGGGCTTCCCTGACGAGCAGTACTTC CATSGRQGFPDEQYF
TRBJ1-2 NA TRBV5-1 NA TGCGCCAGCAGCTTGTCTTCAGGGATCTATGGCTACACCTTC CASSLSSGIYGYTF
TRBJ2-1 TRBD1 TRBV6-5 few TGTGCCAGCAGTTACTCGACAGGGGACAATGAGCAGTTCTTC CASSYSTGDNEQFF
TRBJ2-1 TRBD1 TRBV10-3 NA TGTGCCATCAGTGAGCCCAGGGGGCAAGGGAATGAGCAGTTCTTC CAISEPRGQGNEQFF
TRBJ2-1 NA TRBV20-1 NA TGCAGTGCTGGGTGGGCCCCGCTAGCGAGGGGGCGAAATGAGCAGTTCTTC CSAGWAPLARGRNEQFF
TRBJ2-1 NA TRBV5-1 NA TGCGCCAGCAGCTTGGGGGGGGTGCAGAATGAGCAGTTCTTC CASSLGGVQNEQFF